This entry describes one TCR beta chain. This sample is drawn from a study of technical replicates of blood from a few donors. Germline values: CDR1 SGHNT, CDR2 YENEEA. This CDR3 is 18 amino acids long. Germline trimming cut 1 base from V and 2 bases from J; bases unmatched to any gene: 5. Using immunoSEQ multiplex PCR, the repertoire was profiled, and TCRdb retains in-frame clones only, with some absent. This sample has 60,000 to 85,000 clones, with 90% to 95% found just once. The sample was T cells isolated from PBMCs. The J gene is TRBJ2-6, the V gene TRBV11-3, with 10 bases lining up with TRBD2. This clonotype was sampled from a human donor in good health. The CDR3: CASSLASGRGAGANVLTF. The CDR3 DNA reads TGTGCCAGCAGCTTAGCTAGCGGGAGAGGTGCTGGGGCCAACGTCCTGACTTTC.